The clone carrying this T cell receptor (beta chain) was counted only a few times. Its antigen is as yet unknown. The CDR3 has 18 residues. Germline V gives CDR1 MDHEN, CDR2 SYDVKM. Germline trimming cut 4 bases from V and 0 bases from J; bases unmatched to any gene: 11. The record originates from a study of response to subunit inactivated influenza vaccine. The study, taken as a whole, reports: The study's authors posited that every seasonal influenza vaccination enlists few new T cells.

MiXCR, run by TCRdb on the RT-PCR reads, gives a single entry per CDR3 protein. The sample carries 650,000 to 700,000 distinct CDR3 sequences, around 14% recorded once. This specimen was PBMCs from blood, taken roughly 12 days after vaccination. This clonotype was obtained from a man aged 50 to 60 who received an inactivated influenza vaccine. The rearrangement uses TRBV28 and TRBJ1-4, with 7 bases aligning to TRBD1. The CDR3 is CASSSLIDRDATNEKLFF. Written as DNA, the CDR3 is TGTGCCAGCAGTTCCTTAATTGACAGGGATGCAACTAATGAAAAACTGTTTTTT.